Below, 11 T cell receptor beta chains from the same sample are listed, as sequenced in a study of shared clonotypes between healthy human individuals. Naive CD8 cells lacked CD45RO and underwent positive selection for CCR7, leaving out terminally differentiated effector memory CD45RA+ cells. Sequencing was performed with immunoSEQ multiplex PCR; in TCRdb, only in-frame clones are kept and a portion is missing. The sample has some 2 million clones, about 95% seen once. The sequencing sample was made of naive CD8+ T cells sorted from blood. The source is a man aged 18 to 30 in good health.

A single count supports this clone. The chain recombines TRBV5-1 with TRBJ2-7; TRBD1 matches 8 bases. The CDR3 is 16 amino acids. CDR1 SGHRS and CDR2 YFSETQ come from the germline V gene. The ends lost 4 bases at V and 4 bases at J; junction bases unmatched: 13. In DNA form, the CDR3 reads TGCGCCAGCAGCCCCGAATGGACAGGGAGGTTGTACGAGCAGTACTTC. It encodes CASSPEWTGRLYEQYF.

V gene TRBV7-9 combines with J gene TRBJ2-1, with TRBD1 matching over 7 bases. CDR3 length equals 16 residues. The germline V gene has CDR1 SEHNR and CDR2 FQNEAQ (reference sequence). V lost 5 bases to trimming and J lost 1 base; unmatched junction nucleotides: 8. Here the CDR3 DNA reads TGTGCCAGCAGCCCACTAGAGGGGGCGTCCTACAATGAGCAGTTCTTC. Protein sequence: CASSPLEGASYNEQFF.

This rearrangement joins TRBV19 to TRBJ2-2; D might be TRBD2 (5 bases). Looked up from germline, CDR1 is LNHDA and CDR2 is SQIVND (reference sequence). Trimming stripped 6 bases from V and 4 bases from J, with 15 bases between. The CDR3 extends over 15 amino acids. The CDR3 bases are TGTGCCAGTAGCCTGCTAGCTGTTGGCACCGGGGAGCTGTTTTTT. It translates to CASSLLAVGTGELFF.

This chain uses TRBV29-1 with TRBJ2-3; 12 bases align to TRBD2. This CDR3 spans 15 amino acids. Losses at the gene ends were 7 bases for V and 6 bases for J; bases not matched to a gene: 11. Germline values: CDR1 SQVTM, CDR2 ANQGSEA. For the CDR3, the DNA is TGCAGCGCCGACCGGACTAGCGGGACGTTTGATACGCAGTATTTT. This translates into CSADRTSGTFDTQYF.

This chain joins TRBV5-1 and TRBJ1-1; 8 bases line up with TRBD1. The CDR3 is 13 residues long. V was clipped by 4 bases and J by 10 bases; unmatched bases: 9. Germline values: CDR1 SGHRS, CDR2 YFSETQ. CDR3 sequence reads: CASSLGGTGGAFF. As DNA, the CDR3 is TGCGCCAGCAGCCTGGGAGGGACAGGTGGAGCTTTCTTT.

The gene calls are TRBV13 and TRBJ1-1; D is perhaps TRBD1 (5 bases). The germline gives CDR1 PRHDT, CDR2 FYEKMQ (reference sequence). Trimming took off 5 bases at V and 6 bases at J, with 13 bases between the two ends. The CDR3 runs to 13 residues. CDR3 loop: CASSQTQGPEAFF. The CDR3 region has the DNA TGTGCCAGCAGCCAGACCCAGGGACCTGAAGCTTTCTTT.

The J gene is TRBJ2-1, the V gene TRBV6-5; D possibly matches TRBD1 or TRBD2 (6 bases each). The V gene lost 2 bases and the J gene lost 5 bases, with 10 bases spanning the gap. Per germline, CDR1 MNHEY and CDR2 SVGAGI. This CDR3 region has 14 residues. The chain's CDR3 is CASSYGGDNNEQFF. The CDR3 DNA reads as TGTGCCAGCAGTTACGGCGGGGACAACAATGAGCAGTTCTTC.

This chain's CDR3 is CASSPPGLHYEQYF. The DNA of the CDR3 is TGTGCCAGCAGCCCCCCGGGACTACACTACGAGCAGTACTTC. V usage is TRBV7-9 and J usage is TRBJ2-7, with 7 bases aligning to TRBD2. CDR1 is SEHNR and CDR2 is FQNEAQ in the germline V gene (reference sequence). The CDR3 sequence is 14 residues long. V shed 5 bases, J shed 3 bases, and the junction held 7 bases outside the gene matches.

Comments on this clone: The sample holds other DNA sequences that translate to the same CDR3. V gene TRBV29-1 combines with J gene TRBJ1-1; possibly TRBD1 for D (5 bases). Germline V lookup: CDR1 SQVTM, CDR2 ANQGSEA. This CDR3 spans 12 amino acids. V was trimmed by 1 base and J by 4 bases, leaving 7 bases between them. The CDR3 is CSVEAGGTEAFF. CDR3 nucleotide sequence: TGCAGCGTTGAAGCTGGGGGCACTGAAGCTTTCTTT.

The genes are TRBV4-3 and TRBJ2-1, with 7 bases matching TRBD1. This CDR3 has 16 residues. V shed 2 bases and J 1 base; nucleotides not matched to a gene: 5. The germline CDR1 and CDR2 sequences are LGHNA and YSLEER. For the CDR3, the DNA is TGCGCCAGCAGCCAAAGACAGGGTGGTTCCTACAATGAGCAGTTCTTC. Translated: CASSQRQGGSYNEQFF.

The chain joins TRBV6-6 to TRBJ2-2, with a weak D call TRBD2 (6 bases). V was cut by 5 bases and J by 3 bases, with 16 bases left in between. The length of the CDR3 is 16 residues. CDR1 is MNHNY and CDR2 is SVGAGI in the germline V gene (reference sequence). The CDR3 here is CASSARDSFYTGELFF. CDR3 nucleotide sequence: TGTGCCAGCAGTGCCCGGGACTCCTTCTACACCGGGGAGCTGTTTTTT.